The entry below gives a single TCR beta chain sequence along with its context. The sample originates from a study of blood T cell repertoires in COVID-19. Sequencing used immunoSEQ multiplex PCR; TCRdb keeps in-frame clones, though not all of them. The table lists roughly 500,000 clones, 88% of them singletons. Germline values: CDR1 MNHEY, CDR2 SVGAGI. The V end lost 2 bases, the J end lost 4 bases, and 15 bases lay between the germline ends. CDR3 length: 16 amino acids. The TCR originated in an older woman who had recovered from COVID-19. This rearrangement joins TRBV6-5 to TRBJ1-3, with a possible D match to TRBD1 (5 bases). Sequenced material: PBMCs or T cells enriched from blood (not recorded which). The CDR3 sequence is CASSYAQGTRGNTIYF. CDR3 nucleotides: TGTGCCAGCAGTTACGCGCAGGGTACGCGAGGAAACACCATATATTTT.